This T cell receptor (beta chain) originates from a study of blood T cell repertoires in COVID-19. Background on the study: The United States, Italy and Spain supplied acute and convalescent COVID-19 samples. PBMCs, B-cell-depleted T cells, or T cells were the source of the cDNA or gDNA that made up the material.

V was pared by 2 bases and J by 8 bases, with 10 bases between. The CDR3 length is 13 residues. CDR1 and CDR2 (germline): SGHRS, YFSETQ. While infection was still active, Seattle patients were enrolled and then followed longitudinally. As handled by the study authors: The assay estimated nucleated cells by amplifying reference gene primers. Using immunoSEQ multiplex PCR, the repertoire was profiled, and TCRdb retains in-frame clones only, with some absent. V and J calls and clone size are copied from that table; D and trimming were computed from the DNA. The repertoire consists of around 46,000 clones, with 70% to 90% occurring once and the leading ten covering approximately 33%.

The chain combines TRBV5-1 with TRBJ1-4; a weak D match, TRBD1 (6 bases). This receptor was taken from a woman older than 75 with COVID-19, enrolled during active disease. Sequencing was performed on peripheral blood. CDR3 sequence reads: CASSFDRSEKLFF. The CDR3 DNA is TGCGCCAGCAGCTTCGACAGGTCGGAAAAACTGTTTTTT.